Each of the 24 T cell receptor beta chains below was sequenced from the same sample in a study of blood T cells in healthy people across ages. With a J-beta primer mix and a sample-barcoded 5' primer, a second PCR ran about 6 to 11 cycles. Via MiXCR, TCRdb re-called the 5' RACE reads, giving one row per CDR3 protein. The sample lists about 970,000 distinct CDR3 sequences; roughly half were seen once. Sequenced: blood. The origin of the receptors is an older woman in good health.

As for this clonotype: Germline is not matched at one junction end, which may reflect a read error. This chain uses TRBV5-6 with TRBJ1-5, with 8 bases fitting TRBD1. This CDR3 spans 14 amino acids. Germline V lookup: CDR1 SGHDT, CDR2 YYEEEE. CDR3 nucleotide sequence: TGTGCCAGCAGCTTAGGGACAGGTAGGCAGCCCCGGCATTTT. This translates into CASSLGTGRQPRHF. The whole variable domain, filled in from reference TRBV5-6 and TRBJ1-5, reads DAGVTQSPTHLIKTRGQQVTLRCSPKSGHDTVSWYQQALGQGPQFIFQYYEEEERQRGNFPDRFSGHQFPNYSSELNVNALLLGDSALYLCASSLGTGRQPRHFGDGTRLSIL.

The chain uses TRBV11-1 and TRBJ2-1; TRBD2 is a possible D gene (6 bases). With 5 bases removed from V and 5 bases from J, the gap between germline ends came to 16 bases. The CDR3 totals 15 residues. The germline V gene has CDR1 SGHAT and CDR2 FQDESV (reference sequence). The CDR3 DNA follows: TGTGCCAGCAGCCTCGGAGGGCTTTTCGACAATGAGCAGTTCTTC. This sequence encodes CASSLGGLFDNEQFF.

The chain is built from TRBV28 and TRBJ2-7; possible D gene TRBD2, 5 bases. V was trimmed by 6 bases and J by 3 bases, leaving 12 bases between them. Per the germline V gene, CDR1 is MDHEN and CDR2 is SYDVKM. CDR3 length: 13 amino acids. The CDR3 bases are TGTGCCAGCAGCAAACTGAGGGTCTACGAGCAGTACTTC. This translates into CASSKLRVYEQYF.

The chain has TRBV4-1 and TRBJ1-4; TRBD1 matches 7 bases. The germline V gene has CDR1 MGHRA and CDR2 YSYEKL. The ends lost 1 base at V and 8 bases at J; junction bases unmatched: 13. This CDR3 has 17 residues. The CDR3 nucleotides are TGCGCCAGCAGCCAAGGAGTAGAGGGGGCTAGAAAGGAAAAACTGTTTTTT. It specifies CASSQGVEGARKEKLFF.

This clonotype showed up just a few times. The chain carries TRBV21-1 and TRBJ2-7. TRBV21-1 is described as a pseudogene. CDR3 size: 13 residues. The CDR3 DNA is TGTGCCAGCAGCAAAGTGGGGTGGAGCCAGCAGTACTTC. Amino acid sequence: CASSKVGWSQQYF.

This clonotype was counted only a few times. The chain links TRBV5-1 to TRBJ2-5, with D perhaps assigned TRBD1 or TRBD2 (5 bases each). The CDR3 loop spans 15 amino acids. V dropped 3 bases and J dropped 5 bases, with 17 bases sitting between them. CDR1 is SGHRS and CDR2 is YFSETQ in the germline V gene. CDR3 in DNA: TGCGCCAGCAGCTCTCGGGACCCTCGTGGGGAGACCCAGTACTTC. Its translation: CASSSRDPRGETQYF.

This rearrangement joins TRBV7-9 to TRBJ2-3; 9 bases line up with TRBD1. CDR1 and CDR2 from the germline V gene are SEHNR and FQNEAQ (reference sequence). The CDR3 extends over 18 amino acids. With 5 bases clipped from V and 4 bases from J, the junction kept 16 bases outside the gene matches. CDR3 amino acids: CASSDQNEPDRGADTQYF. The CDR3 DNA reads as TGTGCCAGCAGCGACCAAAACGAACCGGACAGGGGAGCAGATACGCAGTATTTT.

V usage is TRBV28 and J usage is TRBJ2-7; 11 nucleotides match TRBD1. The germline V gene has CDR1 MDHEN and CDR2 SYDVKM. V was pared by 4 bases and J by 7 bases, with 9 bases of the junction left unmatched. This CDR3 comprises 15 residues. CDR3 in DNA: TGTGCCAGCAGTTACCCCGGGACAGGGGGGGGAGAGCAGTACTTC. It yields the protein CASSYPGTGGGEQYF.

This clonotype has more than one count but fewer than ten. The V call is TRBV3-1, the J call TRBJ2-5; D remains unclear. V lost 4 bases and J lost 4, with 16 bases in between. Germline CDR1 reads LGHDT; CDR2 reads YNNKEL (reference sequence). The CDR3 is 15 amino acids. CDR3 loop: CASSPTHGIGETQYF. DNA for the CDR3: TGTGCCAGCAGCCCAACCCATGGGATAGGAGAGACCCAGTACTTC.

Notes on this clonotype: Germline and junction disagree at one end, which may indicate a read error. The chain has TRBV28 and TRBJ2-4; D might be TRBD1 or TRBD2, each matching 5 bases. The J call may be wrong; the DNA end is better matched by TRBJ2-7. This CDR3 is built from 16 residues. Per the germline V gene, CDR1 is MDHEN and CDR2 is SYDVKM. The DNA of the CDR3 is TGTGCCAGTCGGGGACCCAGGTCCCCGGGCTCCCACGAGCAGTACTTC. Protein product: CASRGPRSPGSHEQYF.

The chain employs TRBV6-1 and TRBJ2-4; the match to TRBD2 covers 8 bases. Germline CDR1 and CDR2: MNHNS and SASEGT. Germline trimming cut 1 base from V and 13 bases from J; bases unmatched to any gene: 12. This CDR3 is built from 15 residues. The CDR3: CASSEESSGRSEQYF. The CDR3 coding sequence is TGTGCCAGCAGTGAAGAGTCTAGCGGGCGGTCTGAGCAGTACTTC.

The chain employs TRBV15 and TRBJ2-1, with 8 bases fitting TRBD2. CDR3 length: 15 amino acids. Germline loops: CDR1 LNHNV, CDR2 YYDKDF (reference sequence). V was clipped by 1 base and J by 9 bases; unmatched bases: 8. This CDR3 reads CATSRVRGLDVEQFF. CDR3 coding DNA: TGTGCCACCAGCAGAGTCAGGGGACTAGACGTTGAGCAGTTCTTC.

This clonotype has only a few counts. The gene calls are TRBV29-1 and TRBJ2-5; 11 positions agree with TRBD2. Trimming removed 8 bases from V and 2 bases from J; junction bases left unmatched: 7. CDR3 size: 14 residues. Per germline, CDR1 SQVTM and CDR2 ANQGSEA. The CDR3 region is CSHAGTSGQETQYF. CDR3 in DNA: TGCAGCCATGCGGGGACTAGCGGACAAGAGACCCAGTACTTC.

In the case of this clonotype: A single base separates this from a much larger clone, so it may be a read error. The J gene is TRBJ2-1, the V gene TRBV5-5, with 8 bases fitting TRBD2. The CDR3 is made up of 16 amino acids. CDR1 and CDR2 (germline): SGHKS, YYEKEE (reference sequence). This CDR3 is CASSLSVAGPYNEQLF. CDR3 DNA sequence: TGTGCCAGCAGCTTGTCCGTAGCGGGACCGTACAATGAGCAGCTCTTC.

This clonotype has just a few counts. The rearrangement joins TRBV2 to TRBJ1-2; D is ambiguous. CDR1 is SNHLY, CDR2 FYNNEI, per germline. The CDR3 consists of 14 residues. Trimming pared 6 bases from V and 2 bases from J, leaving 13 bases between. CDR3 region: CASRSGSGNYGYTF. The CDR3 region has the DNA TGTGCCAGCAGGAGCGGAAGCGGGAACTATGGCTACACCTTC.

This rearrangement joins TRBV29-1 to TRBJ1-1, with a tentative D call TRBD1 (5 bases). Deletions cut 4 bases from V and 1 base from J, with 10 bases between. Germline V lookup: CDR1 SQVTM, CDR2 ANQGSEA. There are 13 residues in the CDR3. The CDR3 loop is CSVAFGGNTEAFF. The CDR3 bases are TGCAGCGTTGCTTTTGGGGGGAACACTGAAGCTTTCTTT.

J is TRBJ1-2 and V is TRBV7-9, with 7 nucleotides matching TRBD1. J was trimmed by 4 bases and V by 5 bases; bases with no gene match: 10. The germline V gene encodes CDR1 SEHNR and CDR2 FQNEAQ (reference sequence). The CDR3 runs 15 residues. The CDR3 DNA sequence: TGTGCCAGCAGCCTGAGGACAGGCGATCCCTATGGCTACACCTTC. Translation: CASSLRTGDPYGYTF.

The rearrangement links TRBV20-1 to TRBJ2-7; 8 bases fit TRBD2. CDR1 and CDR2 from the germline V gene are DFQATT and SNEGSKA (reference sequence). This CDR3 is 15 amino acids long. The ends lost 0 bases at V and 3 bases at J; junction bases unmatched: 7. For the CDR3, the DNA is TGCAGTGCTAGAGAGGATAGCGGGACCTACTACGAGCAGTACTTC. This codes for CSAREDSGTYYEQYF.

V usage is TRBV2 and J usage is TRBJ2-5; 7 nucleotides agree with TRBD1. The CDR3 is made up of 14 amino acids. The trim removed 6 bases at V and 7 bases at J, leaving 11 bases unmatched. Germline CDR1 reads SNHLY; CDR2 reads FYNNEI. CDR3 sequence: CASRNQGDRLTQYF. DNA for the CDR3: TGTGCCAGCAGGAATCAGGGGGATAGATTGACCCAGTACTTC.

The chain joins TRBV6-4 to TRBJ2-7; no definite D call. CDR3 length equals 15 residues. The V gene's germline CDR1 is MRHNA and CDR2 SNTAGT. The V end lost 5 bases, the J end lost 0 bases, and 14 bases lay between the germline ends. The CDR3: CASSLRHESSYEQYF. DNA for the CDR3: TGTGCCAGCAGTCTTCGACACGAGAGCTCCTACGAGCAGTACTTC.

The genes are TRBV28 and TRBJ1-4, with unresolved D. The CDR3 is 14 amino acids. Trimming stripped 4 bases from V and 8 bases from J, with 14 bases between. Germline values: CDR1 MDHEN, CDR2 SYDVKM. The CDR3 DNA sequence: TGTGCCAGCAGTTCATACAAAGGGAAGGAAAAACTGTTTTTT. This translates into CASSSYKGKEKLFF.

This clonotype was found a few times. V usage is TRBV5-1 and J usage is TRBJ2-7; D gene unclear. This CDR3 contains 14 residues. Germline V lookup: CDR1 SGHRS, CDR2 YFSETQ. The V end was cut by 3 bases, the J end by 1 base, with 11 bases between. The CDR3 loop reads CASSSGPTSYEQYF. The DNA of the CDR3 is TGCGCCAGCAGCTCCGGCCCCACGTCCTACGAGCAGTACTTC.

This clonotype was found a few times. The J gene is TRBJ2-5, the V gene TRBV20-1, with 10 bases aligning to TRBD2. Germline assignment: CDR1 DFQATT and CDR2 SNEGSKA (reference sequence). The CDR3 totals 16 residues. V gave up 0 bases and J gave up 4 bases; unmatched junction bases: 8. The CDR3 sequence is CSARDPLAGEIETQYF. The DNA of the CDR3 is TGCAGTGCTAGAGATCCCCTAGCGGGAGAGATAGAGACCCAGTACTTC.

DNA for the CDR3: TGTGCCATCAGTGAACCGGGACCAGCGGGAGATGGTACGCAGTATTTT. It yields the protein CAISEPGPAGDGTQYF. This chain joins TRBV10-3 and TRBJ2-3; TRBD2 agrees at 8 bases. The CDR3 spans 16 residues. Germline-derived CDR1 and CDR2 are ENHRY and SYGVKD. J lost 8 bases, V lost 3 bases, and 13 bases had no gene match.